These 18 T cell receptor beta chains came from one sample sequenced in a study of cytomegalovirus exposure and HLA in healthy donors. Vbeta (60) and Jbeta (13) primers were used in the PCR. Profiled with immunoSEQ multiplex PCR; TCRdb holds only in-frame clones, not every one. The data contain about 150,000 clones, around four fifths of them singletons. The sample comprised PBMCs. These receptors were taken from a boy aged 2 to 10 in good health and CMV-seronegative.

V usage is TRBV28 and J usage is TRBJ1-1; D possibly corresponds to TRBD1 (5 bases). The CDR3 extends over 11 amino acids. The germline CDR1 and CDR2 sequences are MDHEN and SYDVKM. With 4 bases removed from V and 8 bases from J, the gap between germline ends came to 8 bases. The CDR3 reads CASSWAGEAFF. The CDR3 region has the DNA TGTGCCAGCAGTTGGGCAGGGGAAGCTTTCTTT.

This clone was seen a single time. This chain's CDR3 is CARTGDTGNTIYF. CDR3 in DNA: TGTGCCAGGACAGGGGACACTGGAAACACCATATATTTT. The chain carries TRBV2 and TRBJ1-3, with TRBD1 matching over 8 bases. The CDR3 is made up of 13 amino acids. The germline CDR1 and CDR2 sequences are SNHLY and FYNNEI. The trim removed 9 bases at V and 2 bases at J, leaving 3 bases unmatched.

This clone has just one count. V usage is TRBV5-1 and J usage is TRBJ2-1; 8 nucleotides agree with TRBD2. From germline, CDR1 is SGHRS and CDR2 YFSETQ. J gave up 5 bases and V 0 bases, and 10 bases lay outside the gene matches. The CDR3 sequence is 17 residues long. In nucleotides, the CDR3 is TGCGCCAGCAGCTTGGCATGGGGTAGCGGGGAAGACAATGAGCAGTTCTTC. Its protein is CASSLAWGSGEDNEQFF.

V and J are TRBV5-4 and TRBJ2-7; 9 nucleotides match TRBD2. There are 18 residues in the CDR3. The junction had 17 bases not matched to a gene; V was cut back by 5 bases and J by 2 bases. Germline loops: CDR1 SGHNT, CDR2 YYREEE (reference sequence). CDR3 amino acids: CASSHRRNRLADTYEQYF. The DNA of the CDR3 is TGTGCCAGCAGTCACAGACGGAATCGACTAGCGGATACCTACGAGCAGTACTTC.

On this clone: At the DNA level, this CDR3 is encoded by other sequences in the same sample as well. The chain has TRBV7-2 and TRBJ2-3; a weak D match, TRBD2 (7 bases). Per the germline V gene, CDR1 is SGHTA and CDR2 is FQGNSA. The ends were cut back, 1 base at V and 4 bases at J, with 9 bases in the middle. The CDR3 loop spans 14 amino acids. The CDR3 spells CASSLGGGPDTQYF. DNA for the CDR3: TGTGCCAGCAGCTTAGGGGGGGGGCCAGATACGCAGTATTTT.

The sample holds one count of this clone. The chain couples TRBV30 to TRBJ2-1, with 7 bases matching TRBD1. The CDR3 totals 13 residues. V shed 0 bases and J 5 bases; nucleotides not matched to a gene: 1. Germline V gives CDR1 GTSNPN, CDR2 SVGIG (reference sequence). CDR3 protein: CAWSVDRDNEQFF. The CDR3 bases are TGTGCCTGGAGTGTTGACAGGGACAATGAGCAGTTCTTC. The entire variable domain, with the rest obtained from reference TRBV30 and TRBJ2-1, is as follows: SQTIHQWPATLVQPVGSPLSLECTVEGTSNPNLYWYRQAAGRGLQLLFYSVGIGQISSEVPQNLSASRPQDRQFILSSKKLLLSDSGFYLCAWSVDRDNEQFFGPGTRLTVL.

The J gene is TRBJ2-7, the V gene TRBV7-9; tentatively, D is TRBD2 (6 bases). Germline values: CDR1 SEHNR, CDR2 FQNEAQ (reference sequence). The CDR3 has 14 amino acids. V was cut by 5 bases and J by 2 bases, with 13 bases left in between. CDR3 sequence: CASSPGLATYEQYF. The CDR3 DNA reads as TGTGCCAGCAGCCCGGGACTGGCGACCTACGAGCAGTACTTC.

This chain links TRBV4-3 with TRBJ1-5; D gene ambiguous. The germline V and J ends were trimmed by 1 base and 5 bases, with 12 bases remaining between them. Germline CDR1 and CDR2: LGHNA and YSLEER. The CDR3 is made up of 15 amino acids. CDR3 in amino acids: CASSQGGAGYQPQHF. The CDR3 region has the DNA TGCGCCAGCAGCCAAGGCGGCGCCGGGTATCAGCCCCAGCATTTT.

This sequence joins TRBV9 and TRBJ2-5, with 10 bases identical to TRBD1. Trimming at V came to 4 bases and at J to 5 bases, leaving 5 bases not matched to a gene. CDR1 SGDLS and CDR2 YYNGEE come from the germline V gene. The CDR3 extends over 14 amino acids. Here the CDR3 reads CASSTTGGAETQYF. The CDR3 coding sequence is TGTGCCAGCAGCACGACAGGGGGCGCGGAGACCCAGTACTTC.

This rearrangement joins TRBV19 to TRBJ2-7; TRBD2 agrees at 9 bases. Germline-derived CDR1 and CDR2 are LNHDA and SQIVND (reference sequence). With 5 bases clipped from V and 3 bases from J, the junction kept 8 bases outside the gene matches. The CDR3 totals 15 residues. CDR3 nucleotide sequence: TGTGCCAGTAGTTTTCGACTAGCGGCAAACTACGAGCAGTACTTC. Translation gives CASSFRLAANYEQYF. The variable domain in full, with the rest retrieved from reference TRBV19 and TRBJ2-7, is DGGITQSPKYLFRKEGQNVTLSCEQNLNHDAMYWYRQDPGQGLRLIYYSQIVNDFQKGDIAEGYSVSREKKESFPLTVTSAQKNPTAFYLCASSFRLAANYEQYFGPGTRLTVT.

CDR3 residues: CASSEIMNTEAFF. Here the CDR3 DNA reads TGTGCCAGCAGCGAGATTATGAACACTGAAGCTTTCTTT. The chain is built from TRBV7-9 and TRBJ1-1; no clear D. V was trimmed by 5 bases and J by 0 bases, leaving 7 bases between them. The CDR3 is 13 amino acids. Germline V gives CDR1 SEHNR, CDR2 FQNEAQ (reference sequence).

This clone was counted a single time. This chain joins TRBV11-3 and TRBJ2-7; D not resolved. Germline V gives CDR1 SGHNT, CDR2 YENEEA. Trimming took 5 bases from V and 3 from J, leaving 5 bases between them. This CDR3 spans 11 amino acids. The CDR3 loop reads CASSQNYEQYF. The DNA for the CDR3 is TGTGCCAGCAGCCAAAACTACGAGCAGTACTTC. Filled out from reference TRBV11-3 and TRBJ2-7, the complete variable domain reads EAGVVQSPRYKIIEKKQPVAFWCNPISGHNTLYWYLQNLGQGPELLIRYENEEAVDDSQLPKDRFSAERLKGVDSTLKIQPAELGDSAVYLCASSQNYEQYFGPGTRLTVT.

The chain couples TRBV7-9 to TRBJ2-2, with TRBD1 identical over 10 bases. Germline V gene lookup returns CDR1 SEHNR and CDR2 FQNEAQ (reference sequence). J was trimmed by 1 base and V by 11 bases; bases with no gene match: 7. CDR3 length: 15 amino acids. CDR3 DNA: TGTGCCGGGAACCGGGACAGGGGGAACACCGGGGAGCTGTTTTTT. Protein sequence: CAGNRDRGNTGELFF.

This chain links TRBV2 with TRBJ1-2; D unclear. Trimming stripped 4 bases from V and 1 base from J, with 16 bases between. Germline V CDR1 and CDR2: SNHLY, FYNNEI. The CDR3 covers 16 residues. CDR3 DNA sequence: TGTGCCAGCAGTGTTAGAAGCAGGAACGTTAACTATGGCTACACCTTC. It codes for CASSVRSRNVNYGYTF.

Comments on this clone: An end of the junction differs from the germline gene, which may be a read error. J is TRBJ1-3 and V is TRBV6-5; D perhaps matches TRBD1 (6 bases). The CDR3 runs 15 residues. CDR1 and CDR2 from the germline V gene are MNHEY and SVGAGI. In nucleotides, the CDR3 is TGTGCCGGCAGTTACTCCTGGACAGCAGGAAACACCATATATTTT. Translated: CAGSYSWTAGNTIYF.

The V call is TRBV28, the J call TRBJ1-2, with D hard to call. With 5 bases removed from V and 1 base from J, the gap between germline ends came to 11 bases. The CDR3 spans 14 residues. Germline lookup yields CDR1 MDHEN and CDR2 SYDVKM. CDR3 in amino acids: CASSLQVYNYGYTF. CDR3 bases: TGTGCCAGCAGTCTCCAGGTCTATAACTATGGCTACACCTTC.

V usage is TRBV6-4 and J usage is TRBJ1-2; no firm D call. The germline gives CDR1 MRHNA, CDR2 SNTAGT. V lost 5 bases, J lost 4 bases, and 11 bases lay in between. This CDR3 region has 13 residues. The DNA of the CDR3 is TGTGCCAGCAGTTACCGACAAACCTATGGCTACACCTTC. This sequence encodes CASSYRQTYGYTF.

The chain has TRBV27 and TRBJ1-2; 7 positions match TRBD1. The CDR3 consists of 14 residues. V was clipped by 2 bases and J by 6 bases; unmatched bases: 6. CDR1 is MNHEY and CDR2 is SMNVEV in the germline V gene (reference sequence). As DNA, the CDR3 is TGTGCCAGCAGTTTAAAAACAGGGGTAGATGGCTACACCTTC. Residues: CASSLKTGVDGYTF.